This TCR beta chain was found in a study of metastatic and nonmetastatic thyroid tumors. Turning to the study itself: Blood and tumor or nodule tissue repertoires from malignant and benign thyroid patients were compared.

Every patient was untreated before thyroid surgery. The V gene's germline CDR1 is MNHEY and CDR2 SMNVEV (reference sequence). This CDR3 spans 16 amino acids. TCRdb reprocessed the PCR reads via MiXCR. The sample has about 93,000 clones, roughly 13% seen once. As for this clone: One junction end does not reproduce the germline sequence, and a read error may be involved.

The chain uses TRBV27 and TRBJ2-7; TRBD2 is a possible D gene (5 bases). The receptor was isolated from a female donor with papillary thyroid cancer or a benign thyroid nodule (not recorded which). Some clones in this sample may be carry-over from other donors' samples. Sequencing was performed on blood. The CDR3 region has the DNA TGTGCCAGCAGTCAGTCGTTCCGGGGAAGCTCCTACGAGAAGTACTTC. It encodes CASSQSFRGSSYEKYF.